This T cell receptor beta chain derives from a study of cytomegalovirus exposure and HLA in healthy donors. Points from the study as a whole: Most TCR sequences were rare, but some public TCRs occurred in many donors. A reported reduction in N-insertions relative to the 666-donor mean was seen in an Asian-associated ancestry cluster in a later analysis.

With respect to this clone: Its antigen is undetermined.

The primer mix had 60 Vbeta and 13 Jbeta primers. Per the authors' pipeline: The authors later counted 70 million to 80 million unique TCR beta chains, roughly 10 million of them shared. The data were produced by immunoSEQ multiplex PCR, yet TCRdb's version contains in-frame clones alone and is incomplete. V and J calls and clone size come straight from that table; D and trimming were deduced from the DNA. The data contain about 130,000 clones, about two thirds of them seen just once; the ten biggest clones take up 4.2%. The length of the CDR3 is 13 residues. Trimming cost V 7 bases and J 4 bases, with 10 bases left between them. The germline V gene encodes CDR1 SNHLY and CDR2 FYNNEI.

Sequenced sample: PBMCs. The origin of this receptor is a man aged 45-60 years in good health and CMV-seropositive. The chain recombines TRBV2 with TRBJ2-2; D call uncertain. CDR3 bases: TGTGCCAGCACCCCTTCGCGCACCGGGGAGCTGTTTTTT. Translating gives CASTPSRTGELFF. The complete variable domain, with remaining parts taken from reference TRBV2 and TRBJ2-2, reads EPEVTQTPSHQVTQMGQEVILRCVPISNHLYFYWYRQILGQKVEFLVSFYNNEISEKSEIFDDQFSVERPDGSNFTLKIRSTKLEDSAMYFCASTPSRTGELFFGEGSRLTVL.